This T cell receptor beta chain stems from a study of blood T cell repertoires in COVID-19. Study at large: From T cells, B-cell-depleted T cells, or PBMCs came the material, which was cDNA or gDNA.

TCRdb's copy holds only in-frame clones and misses some; the assay was immunoSEQ multiplex PCR. Of roughly 230,000 clones in the sample, about 80% were seen once. Participants spanned ages about 18 to 89 years and resided in about two dozen US areas. Participant reports of clinical history set cohort assignment. Trimming cost V 3 bases and J 6 bases; bases outside gene matches: 6. The CDR3 consists of 14 residues. Germline lookup yields CDR1 LGHDT and CDR2 YNNKEL (reference sequence). What was sequenced was PBMCs or T cells enriched from blood (not recorded which). The chain links TRBV3-1 (or the pseudogene TRBV3-2) to TRBJ1-2, with 8 bases identical to TRBD1. The source is a man in his fifties who had recovered from COVID-19. CDR3 nucleotides: TGTGCCAGCAGCCAGTGGACAGGGTGGGATGGCTACACCTTC. This encodes CASSQWTGWDGYTF.